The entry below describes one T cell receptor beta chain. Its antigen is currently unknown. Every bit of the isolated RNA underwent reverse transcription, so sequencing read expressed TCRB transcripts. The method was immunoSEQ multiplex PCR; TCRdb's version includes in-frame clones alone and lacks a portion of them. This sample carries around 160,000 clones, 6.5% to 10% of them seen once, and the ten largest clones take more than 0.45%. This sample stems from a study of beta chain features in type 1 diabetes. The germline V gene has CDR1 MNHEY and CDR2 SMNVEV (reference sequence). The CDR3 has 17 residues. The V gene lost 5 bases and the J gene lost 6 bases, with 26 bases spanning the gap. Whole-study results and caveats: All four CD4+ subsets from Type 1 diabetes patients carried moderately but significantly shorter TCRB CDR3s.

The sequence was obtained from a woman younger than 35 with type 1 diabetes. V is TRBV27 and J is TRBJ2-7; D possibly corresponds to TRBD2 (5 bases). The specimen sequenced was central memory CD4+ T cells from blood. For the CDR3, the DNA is TGTGCCAGCAGTGTACCCCCGGGGATACCTGGATCGGGCGAGCAGTACTTC. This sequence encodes CASSVPPGIPGSGEQYF.